This T cell receptor beta chain was identified in a study of blood T cell repertoires in COVID-19. Germline assignment: CDR1 LNHDA and CDR2 SQIVND (reference sequence). Deletions cut 8 bases from V and 0 bases from J, with 14 bases between. The CDR3 extends over 15 amino acids. Per the original data handling: The authors estimated nucleated cell counts from reference gene primer amplification. Profiled with immunoSEQ multiplex PCR; TCRdb holds only in-frame clones, not every one. For V, J and clone size, that table is used; D and trimming come from the DNA. The table records roughly 500,000 clones, approximately 89% of them present only once.

This rearrangement joins TRBV19 to TRBJ1-3, with D uncertain. Sequenced input: peripheral blood. This receptor was identified in a man between 18 and 29 years old with COVID-19, enrolled during active disease. CDR3: CASAGNSISGNTIYF. For the CDR3, the DNA is TGTGCCAGTGCGGGGAACTCCATCTCTGGAAACACCATATATTTT. The full variable domain, its missing parts supplied by reference TRBV19 and TRBJ1-3, is DGGITQSPKYLFRKEGQNVTLSCEQNLNHDAMYWYRQDPGQGLRLIYYSQIVNDFQKGDIAEGYSVSREKKESFPLTVTSAQKNPTAFYLCASAGNSISGNTIYFGEGSWLTVV.